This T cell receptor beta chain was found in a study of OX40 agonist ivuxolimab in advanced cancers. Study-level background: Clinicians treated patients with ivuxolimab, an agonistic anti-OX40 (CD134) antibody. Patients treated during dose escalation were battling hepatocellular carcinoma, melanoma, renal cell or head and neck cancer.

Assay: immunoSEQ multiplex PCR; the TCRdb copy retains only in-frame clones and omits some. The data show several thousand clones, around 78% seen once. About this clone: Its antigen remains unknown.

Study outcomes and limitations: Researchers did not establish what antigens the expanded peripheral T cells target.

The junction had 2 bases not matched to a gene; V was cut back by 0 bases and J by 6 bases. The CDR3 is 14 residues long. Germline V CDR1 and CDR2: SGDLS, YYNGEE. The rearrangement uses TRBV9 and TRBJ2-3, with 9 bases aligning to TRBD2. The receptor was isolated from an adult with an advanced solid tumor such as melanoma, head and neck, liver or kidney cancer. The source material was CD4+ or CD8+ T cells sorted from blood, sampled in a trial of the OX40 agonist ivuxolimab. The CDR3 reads CASSVGGRADTQYF. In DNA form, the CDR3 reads TGTGCCAGCAGCGTAGGCGGGAGGGCGGATACGCAGTATTTT. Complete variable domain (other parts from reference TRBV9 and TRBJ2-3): DSGVTQTPKHLITATGQRVTLRCSPRSGDLSVYWYQQSLDQGLQFLIQYYNGEERAKGNILERFSAQQFPDLHSELNLSSLELGDSALYFCASSVGGRADTQYFGPGTRLTVL.